The T cell receptor beta chain described here comes from a study of cytomegalovirus exposure and HLA in healthy donors. The primer mix had 60 Vbeta and 13 Jbeta primers. Libraries were prepared by immunoSEQ multiplex PCR; TCRdb keeps only in-frame clonotypes and omits some of them. The sample includes 140,000 to 150,000 clones, more than 75% of them seen just once. Sampled while nominally healthy, donors likely had unrecorded immune exposures. Germline CDR1 is SGHDT and CDR2 is YYEEEE. This CDR3 has 15 residues. Trimming removed 4 bases from V and 2 bases from J; junction bases left unmatched: 3. The origin of this receptor is a young woman in good health and CMV-seropositive. This chain links TRBV5-6 with TRBJ1-4; 9 bases are shared with TRBD1. Sequenced: PBMCs. The CDR3 DNA follows: TGTGCCAGCAGCCTACAGGGGGCGACTAATGAAAAACTGTTTTTT. It is translated as CASSLQGATNEKLFF.